The next 28 T cell receptor beta chains were all read from a single sample in a study of cytomegalovirus exposure and HLA in healthy donors. The PCR used 60 Vbeta and 13 Jbeta primers. Assay: immunoSEQ multiplex PCR; the TCRdb copy retains only in-frame clones and omits some. The data contain more than 85,000 clones, roughly 80% of them seen just once; the ten biggest clones take up 8.5% to 10%. The sample taken for sequencing was PBMCs. These receptor sequences come from a woman aged 40-49 years in good health and CMV-seropositive.

This clone appeared a few times. The rearrangement links TRBV6-5 to TRBJ1-2; a weak D match, TRBD1 (6 bases). The length of the CDR3 is 15 residues. The V gene lost 2 bases and the J gene lost 0 bases, with 10 bases spanning the gap. Germline CDR1 is MNHEY and CDR2 is SVGAGI. The CDR3 spells CASSYTRGANYGYTF. CDR3 coding DNA: TGTGCCAGCAGTTACACCAGGGGAGCTAACTATGGCTACACCTTC.

V and J are TRBV7-6 and TRBJ1-3; 8 positions agree with TRBD1. The CDR3 runs 15 residues. The germline gives CDR1 SGHVS, CDR2 FNYEAQ. The V and J ends lost 5 bases and 4 bases, in that order; junction bases with no gene match: 7. This chain's CDR3 is CASSLGQGAGNTIYF. DNA of the CDR3: TGTGCCAGCAGCCTAGGACAGGGAGCGGGAAACACCATATATTTT.

This clone showed up just once. CDR3 DNA: TGTGCCAGCAACCTGACGGGATCCTATGGCTACACCTTC. It specifies CASNLTGSYGYTF. The chain employs TRBV21-1 and TRBJ1-2. TRBV21-1 corresponds to a pseudogene. This CDR3 is 13 amino acids long.

This clone was seen more than once but under ten times. J is TRBJ1-5 and V is TRBV6-1; possibly TRBD1 for D (5 bases). The germline gives CDR1 MNHNS, CDR2 SASEGT. CDR3 length equals 15 residues. V was cut by 1 base and J by 11 bases, with 18 bases left in between. The CDR3 loop is CASSEVSLGAGAQHF. The CDR3, as DNA: TGTGCCAGCAGTGAAGTTTCCCTAGGCGCGGGGGCCCAGCATTTT.

This rearrangement joins TRBV4-1 to TRBJ2-5; perhaps TRBD1 as D (5 bases). The CDR3 covers 14 residues. Per germline, CDR1 MGHRA and CDR2 YSYEKL. The V end was cut by 0 bases, the J end by 4 bases, with 9 bases between. The CDR3 protein is CASSQEGDSETQYF. CDR3 DNA: TGCGCCAGCAGCCAAGAAGGGGATTCAGAGACCCAGTACTTC.

V and J are TRBV7-9 and TRBJ2-1; 12 positions agree with TRBD2. J lost 5 bases, V lost 5 bases, and 4 bases had no gene match. This CDR3 region has 15 residues. CDR1 SEHNR and CDR2 FQNEAQ come from the germline V gene (reference sequence). The CDR3 protein is CASSRTSGEHNEQFF. Written as DNA, the CDR3 is TGTGCCAGCAGCCGGACTAGCGGGGAACACAATGAGCAGTTCTTC.

The chain combines TRBV7-2 with TRBJ2-3; D might be TRBD1 (6 bases). Germline CDR1 reads SGHTA; CDR2 reads FQGNSA. Trimming left V 2 bases short and J 0 bases short, with 18 bases between. This CDR3 is 18 amino acids long. This CDR3 reads CASSLSDSQAFSTDTQYF. The DNA for the CDR3 is TGTGCCAGCAGCTTATCGGACAGCCAAGCCTTCAGCACAGATACGCAGTATTTT.

The chain recombines TRBV7-9 with TRBJ1-5; D gene unclear. The length of the CDR3 is 16 residues. Germline lookup yields CDR1 SEHNR and CDR2 FQNEAQ (reference sequence). Deletions cut 5 bases from V and 2 bases from J, with 16 bases between. The CDR3 spells CASSPGGPWGNQPQHF. As DNA, the CDR3 is TGTGCCAGCAGCCCCGGAGGGCCCTGGGGCAATCAGCCCCAGCATTTT.

The chain recombines TRBV7-9 with TRBJ2-7; 14 bases are a match to TRBD2. The junction had 6 bases not matched to a gene; V was cut back by 5 bases and J by 6 bases. Germline V lookup: CDR1 SEHNR, CDR2 FQNEAQ (reference sequence). The CDR3 consists of 15 residues. The DNA for the CDR3 is TGTGCCAGCAGCCTGGGACTAGCGGGAGCGTTCGAGCAGTACTTC. Amino acid sequence: CASSLGLAGAFEQYF.

The chain recombines TRBV5-1 with TRBJ2-5; 8 bases align to TRBD2. The J segment lost 2 bases and the V segment lost 6 bases, leaving 9 bases of the junction unmatched. The CDR3 has 15 amino acids. Germline loops: CDR1 SGHRS, CDR2 YFSETQ. For the CDR3, the DNA is TGCGCCAGCAACCCCGCCCGGGGGGGACAAGAGACCCAGTACTTC. Residues: CASNPARGGQETQYF.

The chain recombines TRBV19 with TRBJ2-3; tentatively, D is TRBD2 (5 bases). Trimming took 6 bases from V and 4 from J, leaving 8 bases between them. The CDR3 is made up of 12 amino acids. Per the germline V gene, CDR1 is LNHDA and CDR2 is SQIVND (reference sequence). The CDR3 here is CASSASPDTQYF. Written as DNA, the CDR3 is TGTGCCAGTAGCGCTAGCCCAGATACGCAGTATTTT. Together with reference TRBV19 and TRBJ2-3, the CDR3 gives the full variable domain: DGGITQSPKYLFRKEGQNVTLSCEQNLNHDAMYWYRQDPGQGLRLIYYSQIVNDFQKGDIAEGYSVSREKKESFPLTVTSAQKNPTAFYLCASSASPDTQYFGPGTRLTVL.

The chain carries TRBV5-1 and TRBJ2-2; TRBD2 agrees at 8 bases. The germline gives CDR1 SGHRS, CDR2 YFSETQ. The trim removed 5 bases at V and 5 bases at J, leaving 5 bases unmatched. CDR3 length: 14 residues. CDR3 residues: CASRRGAATGELFF. The CDR3 DNA is TGCGCCAGCAGGCGGGGGGCGGCGACCGGGGAGCTGTTTTTT. Full variable domain (rest looked up from reference TRBV5-1 and TRBJ2-2): KAGVTQTPRYLIKTRGQQVTLSCSPISGHRSVSWYQQTPGQGLQFLFEYFSETQRNKGNFPGRFSGRQFSNSRSEMNVSTLELGDSALYLCASRRGAATGELFFGEGSRLTVL.

DNA of the CDR3: TGTGCCAGCAGCTCGACAGGGGGGAACCAAGAGACCCAGTACTTC. It is translated as CASSSTGGNQETQYF. The rearrangement links TRBV7-8 to TRBJ2-5; TRBD1 agrees at 9 bases. The CDR3 length is 15 residues. CDR1 is SGHVS and CDR2 is FQNEAQ in the germline V gene. With 4 bases clipped from V and 0 bases from J, the junction kept 3 bases outside the gene matches. Combining the CDR3 with reference TRBV7-8 and TRBJ2-5 gives the whole variable domain GAGVSQSPRYKVAKRGQDVALRCDPISGHVSLFWYQQALGQGPEFLTYFQNEAQLDKSGLPSDRFFAERPEGSVSTLKIQRTQQEDSAVYLCASSSTGGNQETQYFGPGTRLLVL.

This chain connects TRBV4-1 to TRBJ1-1, with D unclear. Germline-derived CDR1 and CDR2 are MGHRA and YSYEKL. With 5 bases removed from V and 7 bases from J, the gap between germline ends came to 8 bases. The CDR3 covers 11 residues. CDR3 protein: CASSSLVEAFF. CDR3 nucleotide sequence: TGCGCCAGCAGCTCCCTTGTTGAAGCTTTCTTT.

The chain carries TRBV19 and TRBJ2-1, with 13 bases fitting TRBD2. The trim removed 3 bases at V and 7 bases at J, leaving 9 bases unmatched. There are 17 residues in the CDR3. The V gene's germline CDR1 is LNHDA and CDR2 SQIVND (reference sequence). CDR3: CASSIPWTSGSPNEQFF. The DNA of the CDR3 is TGTGCCAGTAGTATTCCTTGGACTAGCGGGAGCCCTAATGAGCAGTTCTTC.

The chain recombines TRBV7-8 with TRBJ2-7; 7 bases match TRBD2. The CDR3 runs to 15 residues. The V segment lost 1 base and the J segment 4 bases; nucleotides outside the gene matches: 7. The germline gives CDR1 SGHVS, CDR2 FQNEAQ. CDR3: CASSLGRLAVYEQYF. Written as DNA, the CDR3 is TGTGCCAGCAGCTTAGGTCGGCTAGCGGTTTACGAGCAGTACTTC.

This clone was picked up one time. The chain links TRBV15 to TRBJ2-7, with D possibly matching TRBD2 (5 bases). This CDR3 region has 16 residues. V was pared by 5 bases and J by 1 base, with 18 bases between. Germline CDR1 and CDR2: LNHNV and YYDKDF (reference sequence). The chain's CDR3 is CATSVGSLTSSYEQYF. For the CDR3, the DNA is TGTGCCACCAGCGTAGGGAGCCTGACATCATCCTACGAGCAGTACTTC.

The V gene is TRBV4-2, the J gene TRBJ1-6; no firm D call. Per the germline V gene, CDR1 is LGHNA and CDR2 is YNFKEQ. The CDR3 has 13 residues. V was cut by 4 bases and J by 8 bases, with 9 bases left in between. The CDR3 nucleotides are TGTGCCAGCAGCCCCCGGGGAGATTCACCCCTCCACTTT. Translated, it gives CASSPRGDSPLHF.

J is TRBJ1-1 and V is TRBV7-2; D ambiguous. CDR3 length: 11 amino acids. The ends were cut back, 3 bases at V and 3 bases at J, with 2 bases in the middle. CDR1 is SGHTA and CDR2 is FQGNSA in the germline V gene. CDR3 sequence reads: CASSFYTEAFF. DNA of the CDR3: TGTGCCAGCAGCTTCTACACTGAAGCTTTCTTT. Full variable domain (remainder filled in from reference TRBV7-2 and TRBJ1-1): GAGVSQSPSNKVTEKGKDVELRCDPISGHTALYWYRQSLGQGLEFLIYFQGNSAPDKSGLPSDRFSAERTGGSVSTLTIQRTQQEDSAVYLCASSFYTEAFFGQGTRLTVV.

V and J are TRBV18 and TRBJ1-1; possibly TRBD1 for D (5 bases). Germline assignment: CDR1 KGHSH and CDR2 LQKENI. V lost 1 base and J 1 base, leaving 10 bases between the germline ends. The CDR3 is made up of 15 amino acids. CDR3 DNA: TGTGCCAGCTCACCACAGGGGAGGGGGAACACTGAAGCTTTCTTT. This gives the protein CASSPQGRGNTEAFF. The full variable domain, with the rest looked up from reference TRBV18 and TRBJ1-1, is NAGVMQNPRHLVRRRGQEARLRCSPMKGHSHVYWYRQLPEEGLKFMVYLQKENIIDESGMPKERFSAEFPKEGPSILRIQQVVRGDSAAYFCASSPQGRGNTEAFFGQGTRLTVV.

The chain has TRBV25-1 and TRBJ1-1; 7 nucleotides line up with TRBD1. Trimming took 8 bases from V and 0 from J; bases not matched to a gene: 6. CDR3 size: 14 residues. The germline V gene has CDR1 MGHDK and CDR2 SYGVNS. The CDR3 reads CASATGSMNTEAFF. CDR3 in DNA: TGTGCCAGCGCGACAGGGAGCATGAACACTGAAGCTTTCTTT.

In this sample, this clone turned up once. The V gene is TRBV6-5, the J gene TRBJ2-7; TRBD2 matches 8 bases. Germline V gene data show CDR1 as MNHEY and CDR2 as SVGAGI. This CDR3 is built from 15 residues. V lost 4 bases, J lost 2 bases, and 7 bases stayed unmatched. In nucleotides, the CDR3 is TGTGCCAGCAGTTTAAGCGGGAGAAATCCCTACGAGCAGTACTTC. It specifies CASSLSGRNPYEQYF.

This sequence joins TRBV6-1 and TRBJ1-1; D not resolved. The CDR3 spans 13 residues. Germline V gene sequence: CDR1 MNHNS, CDR2 SASEGT. Trimming took off 7 bases at V and 3 bases at J, with 12 bases between the two ends. Written as DNA, the CDR3 is TGTGCCAGCATCAAACCCGCGTACACTGAAGCTTTCTTT. Protein: CASIKPAYTEAFF.

The V call is TRBV28, the J call TRBJ1-5, with D possibly TRBD1 on 5 matching bases. The V gene's germline CDR1 is MDHEN and CDR2 SYDVKM. This CDR3 is built from 15 residues. V dropped 6 bases and J dropped 4 bases, with 16 bases sitting between them. CDR3 sequence: CASSMGLPRNQPQHF. CDR3 bases: TGTGCCAGCAGCATGGGACTCCCAAGAAATCAGCCCCAGCATTTT.

This clone was observed a few times. V gene TRBV28 combines with J gene TRBJ2-7, with D possibly TRBD2 on 6 matching bases. The V end was cut by 3 bases, the J end by 1 base, with 25 bases between. This CDR3 contains 19 residues. Germline loops: CDR1 MDHEN, CDR2 SYDVKM. The CDR3 DNA reads as TGTGCCAGCAGTTTCTCACTAGCTGACTTGTTCCGGGGTTCCTACGAGCAGTACTTC. This translates into CASSFSLADLFRGSYEQYF.

The chain is built from TRBV5-1 and TRBJ2-5, with 7 positions matching TRBD2. This CDR3 contains 15 residues. J lost 2 bases, V lost 0 bases, and 4 bases had no gene match. Germline V gene lookup returns CDR1 SGHRS and CDR2 YFSETQ. The CDR3 protein is CASSLGLADQETQYF. The CDR3 DNA sequence: TGCGCCAGCAGCTTGGGGCTAGCGGATCAAGAGACCCAGTACTTC. The whole variable domain, remainder taken from reference TRBV5-1 and TRBJ2-5, is KAGVTQTPRYLIKTRGQQVTLSCSPISGHRSVSWYQQTPGQGLQFLFEYFSETQRNKGNFPGRFSGRQFSNSRSEMNVSTLELGDSALYLCASSLGLADQETQYFGPGTRLLVL.

The chain links TRBV7-6 to TRBJ1-6; D gene uncertain. The V end was cut by 5 bases, the J end by 6 bases, with 8 bases between. Germline CDR1 and CDR2: SGHVS and FNYEAQ. CDR3 length equals 13 residues. The DNA for the CDR3 is TGTGCCAGCAGCCCACGACTTAATTCACCCCTCCACTTT. This codes for CASSPRLNSPLHF.

In its sample, this clone was seen a few times. The chain combines TRBV5-1 with TRBJ2-3; 8 nucleotides line up with TRBD1. J was trimmed by 0 bases and V by 4 bases; bases with no gene match: 4. This CDR3 has 15 amino acids. Germline V lookup: CDR1 SGHRS, CDR2 YFSETQ. The CDR3 is CASSTGTGSTDTQYF. The DNA for the CDR3 is TGCGCCAGCAGCACAGGGACAGGTAGCACAGATACGCAGTATTTT.